The following is a TCR beta chain sequence with its context. What it binds is unknown. This entry belongs to a study of cytomegalovirus exposure and HLA in healthy donors. Findings and caveats of the study: A later analysis found most CMV-associated TCR beta chains apparently HLA-restricted. The authors enumerated over 150 TCR beta chains as linked to cytomegalovirus. About 87% or about 30% of the time was how often most TCR beta V segments were productive, according to an earlier analysis.

The study ran its PCR with 60 Vbeta and 13 Jbeta primers. Here immunoSEQ multiplex PCR was the method, and the copy in TCRdb shows in-frame clones only, minus some. This table holds about 170,000 clones, around 78% found once. This CDR3 is built from 14 residues. Trimming stripped 7 bases from V and 1 base from J, with 14 bases between. From germline, CDR1 is LNHDA and CDR2 SQIVND (reference sequence). As for the donors, each was a healthy bone marrow donor. The rearrangement links TRBV19 to TRBJ2-7; D is unresolved. Sequencing was carried out using PBMCs. The receptor was derived from a female donor in good health and CMV-seronegative. The CDR3, as DNA: TGTGCCAGTAAAAGCGATTCCGGATCCTACGAGCAGTACTTC. It encodes CASKSDSGSYEQYF. The whole variable domain, remainder taken from reference TRBV19 and TRBJ2-7, is DGGITQSPKYLFRKEGQNVTLSCEQNLNHDAMYWYRQDPGQGLRLIYYSQIVNDFQKGDIAEGYSVSREKKESFPLTVTSAQKNPTAFYLCASKSDSGSYEQYFGPGTRLTVT.